Following are 17 T cell receptor beta chains from one sample sequenced in a study of shared clonotypes between healthy human individuals. Terminally differentiated effector memory CD45RA+ cells were excluded by CCR7 positive selection of CD45RO-negative cells. Repertoires were generated with immunoSEQ multiplex PCR, while TCRdb's copy carries only in-frame clones and drops some. This table has around 600,000 clones, about 95% appearing once. The material sequenced was naive CD8+ T cells sorted from blood. These receptors were obtained from a young woman in good health.

The rearrangement links TRBV4-2 to TRBJ2-7; TRBD1 matches at 7 bases. CDR3 size: 13 residues. V gave up 4 bases and J gave up 4 bases; unmatched junction bases: 4. CDR1 and CDR2 (germline): LGHNA, YNFKEQ. The CDR3 loop is CASSPGTVYEQYF. The CDR3 DNA sequence: TGTGCCAGCAGCCCCGGGACAGTTTACGAGCAGTACTTC.

The chain recombines TRBV27 with TRBJ1-5; D perhaps matches TRBD1 (5 bases). CDR1 and CDR2 from the germline V gene are MNHEY and SMNVEV (reference sequence). CDR3 size: 14 residues. Trimming took 4 bases from V and 0 from J, leaving 7 bases between them. In DNA form, the CDR3 reads TGTGCCAGCAGTTCGGGGGATAGCAATCAGCCCCAGCATTTT. Protein: CASSSGDSNQPQHF.

The chain employs TRBV10-1 and TRBJ2-1; TRBD2 agrees at 8 bases. This CDR3 has 15 amino acids. CDR1 is WNHNN, CDR2 SYGVQD, per germline (reference sequence). V shed 8 bases and J 9 bases; nucleotides not matched to a gene: 15. The CDR3 DNA reads as TGCGCCAGCGGGGACGGACTAGCTAAGACGAGTGAGCAGTTCTTC. Amino acid sequence: CASGDGLAKTSEQFF.

This clone was picked up one time. The sample has other DNA sequences that encode this CDR3 too. The gene calls are TRBV28 and TRBJ2-1, with a weak D call TRBD2 (5 bases). This CDR3 is 14 amino acids long. The germline CDR1 and CDR2 sequences are MDHEN and SYDVKM. Trimming took 2 bases from V and 0 from J, leaving 5 bases between them. CDR3 sequence reads: CASSLGSSYNEQFF. As DNA, the CDR3 is TGTGCCAGCAGTTTAGGGAGCTCCTACAATGAGCAGTTCTTC.

The V call is TRBV5-1, the J call TRBJ2-1, with D perhaps matching TRBD2 (5 bases). Germline V CDR1 and CDR2: SGHRS, YFSETQ. The CDR3 length is 16 residues. Trimming took 3 bases from V and 8 from J, leaving 21 bases between them. The CDR3 DNA is TGCGCCAGCAGCTCGGTGGGGTTTCTAGCATCCCATGAGCAGTTCTTC. This translates into CASSSVGFLASHEQFF.

This clone has only a few counts. This sequence joins TRBV29-1 and TRBJ1-1; D is uncertain. V lost 3 bases, J lost 1 base, and 18 bases lay in between. CDR3 length: 16 amino acids. The germline CDR1 and CDR2 sequences are SQVTM and ANQGSEA. CDR3 loop: CSVDAYGETSNTEAFF. CDR3 coding DNA: TGCAGCGTTGACGCCTACGGGGAAACGTCGAACACTGAAGCTTTCTTT. Looking up the rest from reference TRBV29-1 and TRBJ1-1 gives the full variable domain: SAVISQKPSRDICQRGTSLTIQCQVDSQVTMMFWYRQQPGQSLTLIATANQGSEATYESGFVIDKFPISRPNLTFSTLTVSNMSPEDSSIYLCSVDAYGETSNTEAFFGQGTRLTVV.

The rearrangement links TRBV6-5 to TRBJ2-5; unclear D gene. V was shortened by 7 bases and J by 2 bases, with 5 bases between the two germline ends. This CDR3 has 11 residues. Germline V lookup: CDR1 MNHEY, CDR2 SVGAGI. DNA of the CDR3: TGTGCCAGCAAGCAGCAAGAGACCCAGTACTTC. As protein: CASKQQETQYF.

The chain combines TRBV27 with TRBJ2-4; tentative D call: TRBD2 (6 bases). Germline CDR1 and CDR2: MNHEY and SMNVEV (reference sequence). V was cut by 3 bases and J by 0 bases, with 18 bases left in between. This CDR3 has 18 residues. In nucleotides, the CDR3 is TGTGCCAGCAGTTTGGGTCCAGGGTGGGGGGAAGCCAAAAACATTCAGTACTTC. Translation gives CASSLGPGWGEAKNIQYF.

This sequence joins TRBV27 and TRBJ2-7; the D gene is possibly TRBD2 (5 bases). CDR1 MNHEY and CDR2 SMNVEV come from the germline V gene (reference sequence). The CDR3 runs to 15 residues. Between the trimmed V and J ends, which lost 2 bases and 0 bases, there was a span of 11 bases. This chain's CDR3 is CASSLDVAHSYEQYF. The CDR3 nucleotides read TGTGCCAGCAGTTTAGATGTAGCGCACTCCTACGAGCAGTACTTC.

The gene calls are TRBV27 and TRBJ1-5; maybe TRBD1 (5 bases). Looked up from germline, CDR1 is MNHEY and CDR2 is SMNVEV (reference sequence). This CDR3 spans 16 amino acids. Trimming shortened V by 4 bases and J by 0 bases, and 13 bases separated the two germline ends. The CDR3 DNA reads as TGTGCCAGCAGTTACGGCGGGACTTATAGCAATCAGCCCCAGCATTTT. Translating gives CASSYGGTYSNQPQHF.

This rearrangement joins TRBV25-1 to TRBJ2-7, with D hard to call. This CDR3 spans 14 amino acids. Between the trimmed V and J ends, which lost 2 bases and 5 bases, there was a span of 13 bases. Per germline, CDR1 MGHDK and CDR2 SYGVNS. The CDR3 loop reads CASSEGRDEDEQYF. Here the CDR3 DNA reads TGTGCCAGCAGTGAAGGCAGAGACGAGGACGAGCAGTACTTC.

The rearrangement joins TRBV13 to TRBJ2-3; 7 bases are a match to TRBD1. CDR1 is PRHDT and CDR2 is FYEKMQ in the germline V gene (reference sequence). V shed 2 bases, J shed 5 bases, and the junction held 7 bases outside the gene matches. The CDR3 sequence is 15 residues long. As DNA, the CDR3 is TGTGCCAGCAGCTTACTCCAGGGGGATAAAGATACGCAGTATTTT. This gives the protein CASSLLQGDKDTQYF. Together with reference TRBV13 and TRBJ2-3, the CDR3 gives the full variable domain: AAGVIQSPRHLIKEKRETATLKCYPIPRHDTVYWYQQGPGQDPQFLISFYEKMQSDKGSIPDRFSAQQFSDYHSELNMSSLELGDSALYFCASSLLQGDKDTQYFGPGTRLTVL.

The chain is built from TRBV29-1 and TRBJ2-7; a possible D gene is TRBD1 (5 bases). The CDR3 has 13 amino acids. Trimming shortened V by 6 bases and J by 2 bases, and 14 bases separated the two germline ends. Germline V gene sequence: CDR1 SQVTM, CDR2 ANQGSEA. For the CDR3, the DNA is TGCAGCGTCCTCCTGGACAACCCCTACGAGCAGTACTTC. Translation: CSVLLDNPYEQYF.

The chain recombines TRBV28 with TRBJ1-5; 8 nucleotides line up with TRBD1. Per germline, CDR1 MDHEN and CDR2 SYDVKM. This CDR3 has 15 residues. V lost 6 bases, J lost 6 bases, and 10 bases stayed unmatched. The CDR3 here is CASSRSGQGAQPQHF. CDR3 nucleotides: TGTGCCAGCAGCCGAAGCGGCCAGGGGGCTCAGCCCCAGCATTTT.

The V and J genes are TRBV9 and TRBJ2-7, with TRBD1 matching 7 bases. Looked up from germline, CDR1 is SGDLS and CDR2 is YYNGEE. Losses at the gene ends were 4 bases for V and 5 bases for J; bases not matched to a gene: 12. CDR3 length: 15 residues. The CDR3 bases are TGTGCCAGCAGCACCTCAGGGGGTGGTGCGGACGAGCAGTACTTC. It specifies CASSTSGGGADEQYF.

This sequence joins TRBV6-6 and TRBJ2-1; a possible D gene is TRBD1 (6 bases). The germline V gene has CDR1 MNHNY and CDR2 SVGAGI (reference sequence). The length of the CDR3 is 15 residues. The V end lost 2 bases, the J end lost 4 bases, and 12 bases lay between the germline ends. The CDR3 protein is CASSYNRVGYNEQFF. In nucleotides, the CDR3 is TGTGCCAGCAGTTACAACAGGGTCGGTTACAATGAGCAGTTCTTC.

This clone is a singleton in its sample. The V call is TRBV4-1, the J call TRBJ2-7; a possible D gene is TRBD2 (6 bases). The CDR3 runs to 14 residues. Germline V CDR1 and CDR2: MGHRA, YSYEKL. Between the trimmed V and J ends, which lost 2 bases and 5 bases, there was a span of 13 bases. The CDR3 reads CASSQYAGFHEQYF. Written as DNA, the CDR3 is TGCGCCAGCAGCCAATACGCGGGGTTCCACGAGCAGTACTTC.